These 12 T cell receptor beta chains share one sample of origin, sequenced in a study of blood T cell repertoires in COVID-19. Libraries were prepared by immunoSEQ multiplex PCR; TCRdb keeps only in-frame clonotypes and omits some of them. Of some 200,000 clones listed, approximately 80% are singletons. The material sequenced was peripheral blood. These receptors came from a woman of 80 years or more with acute or convalescent COVID-19.

This clone was picked up a small number of times. V gene TRBV30 combines with J gene TRBJ1-1; 10 positions agree with TRBD1. This CDR3 spans 16 amino acids. Unmatched junction bases numbered 8, after V lost 3 bases and J lost 1 base. In germline, CDR1 is GTSNPN, CDR2 SVGIG (reference sequence). The CDR3 reads CAWSVPRTGGNTEAFF. The CDR3 DNA sequence: TGTGCCTGGAGCGTCCCCAGGACAGGGGGGAACACTGAAGCTTTCTTT.

The CDR3 protein is CATSLSTDTQYF. For the CDR3, the DNA is TGTGCCACCAGCCTCAGCACAGATACGCAGTATTTT. V is TRBV24-1 and J is TRBJ2-3; D remains ambiguous. CDR3 length equals 12 residues. Trimming shortened V by 7 bases and J by 0 bases, and 4 bases separated the two germline ends. Germline CDR1 is KGHDR and CDR2 is SFDVKD.

This chain links TRBV9 with TRBJ1-4, with 9 bases aligning to TRBD1. CDR1 is SGDLS, CDR2 YYNGEE, per germline. V dropped 7 bases and J dropped 4; count of bases not matched to a gene: 5. The CDR3 totals 14 residues. The CDR3 sequence: CASSTGGFNEKLFF. The CDR3 DNA follows: TGTGCCAGCTCTACAGGGGGCTTTAATGAAAAACTGTTTTTT.

The rearrangement links TRBV27 to TRBJ1-2; D ambiguous. Trimming removed 4 bases from V and 8 bases from J, with 23 bases in between. This CDR3 is built from 16 residues. In germline, CDR1 is MNHEY, CDR2 SMNVEV (reference sequence). The CDR3 nucleotides read TGTGCCAGCAGTTCCCCATCAACGACGGGTCTCGGGGGCTACACCTTC. Residues: CASSSPSTTGLGGYTF.

This clone was counted once. The V call is TRBV7-3, the J call TRBJ2-3; TRBD2 matches at 10 bases. With 5 bases clipped from V and 3 bases from J, the junction kept 8 bases outside the gene matches. The CDR3 totals 16 residues. Germline CDR1 SGHTA, CDR2 FQGTGA. The CDR3 DNA is TGTGCCAGCAGCCGAAGCCCTAGCGGGGGAACAGATACGCAGTATTTT. It encodes CASSRSPSGGTDTQYF.

The CDR3 is CASKTQGASSEAFF. The CDR3 DNA reads as TGTGCCAGCAAGACACAGGGGGCTTCTTCTGAAGCTTTCTTT. The rearrangement uses TRBV2 and TRBJ1-1, with 9 positions matching TRBD1. V lost 7 bases and J lost 6; bases outside the gene matches: 9. The CDR3 extends over 14 amino acids. CDR1 is SNHLY and CDR2 is FYNNEI in the germline V gene.

This chain connects TRBV14 to TRBJ1-4, with no clear D. Germline V gene lookup returns CDR1 SGHDN and CDR2 FVKESK. Trimming pared 4 bases from V and 7 bases from J, leaving 13 bases between. The CDR3 is 14 amino acids. Here the CDR3 reads CASSPRIPSEKLFF. Here the CDR3 DNA reads TGTGCCAGCAGCCCTCGGATCCCTAGTGAAAAACTGTTTTTT. The variable domain in full, with the rest retrieved from reference TRBV14 and TRBJ1-4, is EAGVTQFPSHSVIEKGQTVTLRCDPISGHDNLYWYRRVMGKEIKFLLHFVKESKQDESGMPNNRFLAERTGGTYSTLKVQPAELEDSGVYFCASSPRIPSEKLFFGSGTQLSVL.

This clone appeared once. V and J are TRBV7-3 and TRBJ1-2, with D maybe TRBD1 (6 bases). Looked up from germline, CDR1 is SGHTA and CDR2 is FQGTGA. This CDR3 has 13 residues. V was clipped by 5 bases and J by 2 bases, with 9 bases between them. The CDR3 nucleotides are TGTGCCAGCAGCCAAACAGGGAACTATGGCTACACCTTC. Translation gives CASSQTGNYGYTF.

V and J are TRBV27 and TRBJ2-2; 7 bases are a match to TRBD1. The CDR3 spans 17 residues. Trimming at V came to 0 bases and at J to 2 bases, leaving 6 bases not matched to a gene. The germline gives CDR1 MNHEY, CDR2 SMNVEV (reference sequence). In nucleotides, the CDR3 is TGTGCCAGCAGTTTATCGTCCAGGGGGTTTAACACCGGGGAGCTGTTTTTT. Translated: CASSLSSRGFNTGELFF.

This clone was counted a few times. The genes are TRBV19 and TRBJ1-4, with 8 bases aligning to TRBD1. The CDR3 has 13 amino acids. Trimming removed 6 bases from V and 8 bases from J; junction bases left unmatched: 5. CDR1 is LNHDA, CDR2 SQIVND, per germline (reference sequence). The CDR3 loop reads CASSRTGREKLFF. The CDR3 DNA is TGTGCCAGTAGCCGGACAGGGAGGGAAAAACTGTTTTTT.

This clone was counted a few times. The chain has TRBV6-5 and TRBJ2-1; tentative D call: TRBD2 (6 bases). The germline V gene encodes CDR1 MNHEY and CDR2 SVGAGI. The V and J ends lost 8 bases and 3 bases respectively, with 14 bases between them. This CDR3 is 14 amino acids long. CDR3 sequence (DNA): TGTGCCAGCTCTACTAGCTGGAGCTACAATGAGCAGTTCTTC. Encoded protein: CASSTSWSYNEQFF.

The chain couples TRBV29-1 to TRBJ1-1; maybe TRBD1 (5 bases). Between the trimmed V and J ends, which lost 7 bases and 0 bases, there was a span of 9 bases. Germline-derived CDR1 and CDR2 are SQVTM and ANQGSEA. This CDR3 is 12 amino acids long. The CDR3 DNA sequence: TGCAGCGGGGGGGGAGTGAACACTGAAGCTTTCTTT. This encodes CSGGGVNTEAFF.